The 20 T cell receptor delta chains given below trace back to one sample, sequenced in a study of fetal and pediatric gammadelta thymocytes. TCRdb re-processed the reads using CATT. The table records a few hundred delta-chain clones, approximately 5.3% of them present only once. The sample comprised non-Vgamma9Vdelta2 gamma-delta T cells from the thymus. The subset denotes: CD3+gammadeltaTCR+ thymocytes not co-expressing Vgamma9 and Vdelta2. These receptors came from a child who underwent cardiac surgery and was recorded as healthy.

The sample holds a few counts of this clone. This sequence is one base from a far larger clone and is likely a read error. Other DNA sequences in this specimen translate into the identical CDR3. The chain carries TRAV29/DV5 and TRDJ1, with a possible D match to TRDD2 (8 bases). The length of the CDR3 is 19 residues. Germline lookup yields CDR1 NSMFDY and CDR2 ISSIKDK. The V gene lost 2 bases and the J gene lost 5 bases, with 31 bases spanning the gap. CDR3 sequence: CAARKGASYRLGIKDKLIF. The DNA for the CDR3 is TGTGCAGCAAGGAAGGGGGCTTCCTACCGTCTGGGGATAAAGGATAAACTCATCTTT.

This clone was observed a few times. The mismatch at residue 3 between this DNA's translation and the TCRdb protein of a much larger clone likely reflects a read error; the protein shown is translated from the DNA. The chain is built from TRDV1 and TRDJ1; a possible D gene is TRDD3 (5 bases). The CDR3 is 20 residues long. Germline V gene sequence: CDR1 TSWWSYY, CDR2 QGS. CDR3 DNA: TGTGCTATTGGGGAACTAGGCATGGCTGGGATCGAAAGTAACACCGATAAACTCATCTTT. This sequence encodes CAIGELGMAGIESNTDKLIF.

For this clone: For this DNA, TCRdb reports the protein of a much larger clone, which diverges at residue 7, most likely from a read error; the protein presented here is translated directly from the DNA. The chain links TRDV1 to TRDJ1, with 8 bases fitting TRDD3. Germline V gene data show CDR1 as TSWWSYY and CDR2 as QGS. V dropped 0 bases and J dropped 0; count of bases not matched to a gene: 21. The CDR3 has 22 residues. The CDR3 DNA reads TGTGCTCTTGGGGAACTTATCCCAACCTACGGACCTCTACTGGGGGACACCGATAAACTCATCTTT. Translating it yields CALGELIPTYGPLLGDTDKLIF.

As concerns this clone: A read error is the likely source, as a far larger clone sits one nucleotide away. The same CDR3 is also encoded by other DNA sequences in this sample. V and J are TRDV1 and TRDJ1; TRDD3 agrees at 8 bases. The CDR3 covers 22 residues. The germline V gene encodes CDR1 TSWWSYY and CDR2 QGS. V shed 5 bases and J 2 bases; nucleotides not matched to a gene: 28. CDR3 amino acids: CALGTYKHPHTVGDWWTDKLIF. For the CDR3, the DNA is TGTGCTCTTGGGACCTACAAGCACCCACATACAGTGGGGGATTGGTGGACCGATAAACTCATCTTT.

This clone was seen more than once but under ten times. A read error is the likely source, as a far larger clone sits one nucleotide away. The same CDR3 arises from other DNA sequences in this sample as well. The gene calls are TRDV3 and TRDJ1; tentatively, D is TRDD2 or TRDD3 (5 bases each). The ends were cut back, 0 bases at V and 11 bases at J, with 40 bases in the middle. CDR1 and CDR2 from the germline V gene are TVYSNPD and GDNSRS (reference sequence). This CDR3 has 20 amino acids. CDR3 bases: TGTGCCTTTAGATCATGGGGTGGTCTTCCACCTCTTACTGGTCGTCAATGGCTCATCTTT. Amino acids: CAFRSWGGLPPLTGRQWLIF.

In this sample, this clone turned up a few times. Translating this DNA gives a protein that differs at residue 12 from the TCRdb one, which belongs to a much larger clone; a read error is likely, and the protein shown is this translation. The chain recombines TRDV1 with TRDJ1; D perhaps matches TRDD2 (8 bases). The CDR3 is 23 residues long. From germline, CDR1 is TSWWSYY and CDR2 QGS. V lost 0 bases and J 0 bases, leaving 32 bases between the germline ends. The CDR3 DNA sequence: TGTGCTCTTGGGGAACTAGTCTACTTCCTACGCTTGCACTGGGGCAGACACACCGATAAACTCATCTTT. It translates to CALGELVYFLRLHWGRHTDKLIF.

Remarks on this clone: The amino acid sequence in TCRdb belongs to a much larger clone and departs from this DNA's translation at residue 3, likely a sequencing read error; the sequence shown is translated from the DNA. The chain has TRDV1 and TRDJ3; maybe TRDD3 (5 bases). The CDR3 has 18 amino acids. Germline loops: CDR1 TSWWSYY, CDR2 QGS. The CDR3 sequence is CAIGELAGSSWDTRQMFF. CDR3 DNA: TGTGCTATTGGGGAACTTGCCGGGAGCTCCTGGGACACCCGACAGATGTTTTTC.

In its sample, this clone was seen a few times. The TCRdb protein, from a much larger clone, departs from this DNA's translation at residue 16, likely by read error; the protein shown derives from the DNA. The V gene is TRDV1, the J gene TRDJ1; D might be TRDD3 (5 bases). The CDR3 is made up of 20 amino acids. CDR1 and CDR2 (germline): TSWWSYY, QGS. The CDR3 spells CALGELGMAGIESNTNKLIF. In DNA, the CDR3 is TGTGCTCTTGGGGAACTAGGCATGGCTGGGATCGAAAGTAACACCAATAAACTCATCTTT.

About this clone itself: The amino acid sequence in TCRdb belongs to a much larger clone and departs from this DNA's translation at residue 17, likely a sequencing read error; the sequence shown is translated from the DNA. The chain combines TRDV1 with TRDJ1; D is perhaps TRDD2 or TRDD3 (7 bases each). CDR1 is TSWWSYY and CDR2 is QGS in the germline V gene. The CDR3 runs 19 residues. CDR3 residues: CALGESFPTKGDGVDKPIF. CDR3 in DNA: TGTGCTCTTGGGGAGAGCTTTCCTACCAAGGGGGATGGGGTGGATAAACCCATCTTT.

A note on this clone: TCRdb's listed protein matches a much larger clone and diverges from this DNA's translation at residue 3, likely through a read error; the protein shown comes from the DNA. The V and J genes are TRDV1 and TRDJ1; maybe TRDD3 (5 bases). There are 19 residues in the CDR3. In germline, CDR1 is TSWWSYY, CDR2 QGS. The CDR3 loop reads CAIGEGVRGYPKYTDKLIF. The CDR3 nucleotides are TGTGCTATTGGGGAAGGGGTACGCGGGTACCCAAAGTACACCGATAAACTCATCTTT.

This clone qualifies as medium-sized. This may be a read error, as it is one base from a much larger clone. V is TRDV1 and J is TRDJ1; D may match TRDD2 or TRDD3 (7 bases each). Germline V lookup: CDR1 TSWWSYY, CDR2 QGS. This CDR3 region has 19 residues. The CDR3 sequence: CALRESFPTKGDGVDKLIF. Written as DNA, the CDR3 is TGTGCTCTTAGGGAGAGCTTTCCTACCAAGGGGGATGGGGTGGATAAACTCATCTTT.

By sample share, this clone is hyperexpanded. The sample carries other DNA sequences with the same CDR3. This chain uses TRDV1 with TRDJ1; D tentatively reads TRDD2 or TRDD3 (7 bases each). V was trimmed by 3 bases and J by 5 bases, leaving 28 bases between them. The CDR3 has 19 amino acids. Germline-derived CDR1 and CDR2 are TSWWSYY and QGS. CDR3: CALGESFPTKGDGVDKLIF. The CDR3 DNA reads as TGTGCTCTTGGGGAGAGCTTTCCTACCAAGGGGGATGGGGTGGATAAACTCATCTTT.

By sample fraction, this clone is hyperexpanded (1% or more). This sample includes further DNA sequences coding for the same CDR3. J is TRDJ1 and V is TRAV38-2/DV8; D perhaps matches TRDD3 (6 bases). The V end lost 0 bases, the J end lost 0 bases, and 30 bases lay between the germline ends. The CDR3 consists of 22 residues. Looked up from germline, CDR1 is TSESDYY and CDR2 is QEAYKQQN. For the CDR3, the DNA is TGTGCTTATAGGAGCGCGGCCGGTTGGCCTAGCTGGGGACTCGAGTACACCGATAAACTCATCTTT. Encoded protein: CAYRSAAGWPSWGLEYTDKLIF.

This clone appeared a few times. TCRdb attributes to this sequence the protein of a much larger clone, which differs from the DNA translation at residue 4; a read error is likely, and the protein displayed is translated from the DNA. V is TRDV1 and J is TRDJ1; 8 bases match TRDD3. Trimming removed 7 bases from V and 2 bases from J; junction bases left unmatched: 30. Germline V gene lookup returns CDR1 TSWWSYY and CDR2 QGS. The CDR3 runs 22 residues. The CDR3 spells CALETYKHPHTVGDWWTDKLIF. In DNA, the CDR3 is TGTGCTCTTGAGACCTACAAGCACCCCCATACAGTGGGGGATTGGTGGACCGATAAACTCATCTTT.

This clone is deemed hyperexpanded. The V gene is TRDV1, the J gene TRDJ1; TRDD3 aligns across 10 bases. This CDR3 contains 19 residues. Per the germline V gene, CDR1 is TSWWSYY and CDR2 is QGS. V lost 2 bases to trimming and J lost 0 bases; unmatched junction nucleotides: 12. CDR3 protein: CALGEDWGMFQLDTDKLIF. The CDR3 region has the DNA TGTGCTCTTGGGGAAGACTGGGGGATGTTCCAGCTAGACACCGATAAACTCATCTTT.

This clone was recorded a few times. This DNA's translation differs at residue 16 from TCRdb's protein, which comes from a much larger clone; a read error is likely, and the protein shown is translated from the DNA. The chain couples TRAV36/DV7 to TRDJ4; 11 nucleotides match TRDD3. This CDR3 is 19 amino acids long. The germline V gene has CDR1 VTNFRS and CDR2 LTSSGIE (reference sequence). The V gene end was trimmed by 2 bases and the J gene end by 6 bases; junction bases not matched to a gene: 24. CDR3 bases: TGTGCTGTGGAAGGGTGGGTTCGACAAGCGGTACTGGGGGATAGGTCCCTGATCTTT. As protein: CAVEGWVRQAVLGDRSLIF.

This clone was found a few times. This DNA's translation differs at residue 3 from TCRdb's protein, which comes from a much larger clone; a read error is likely, and the protein shown is translated from the DNA. The V and J genes are TRDV1 and TRDJ3, with D tentatively TRDD3 (5 bases). The CDR3 loop spans 21 amino acids. The germline gives CDR1 TSWWSYY, CDR2 QGS. The CDR3 DNA reads TGTGCTTTTGGGGAATTCCCCTCATCTCTGGGACCCTCCTGGGACACCCGACAGATGTTTTTC. Residues: CAFGEFPSSLGPSWDTRQMFF.

Concerning this clone: This DNA's translation differs at residue 8 from TCRdb's protein, which comes from a much larger clone; a read error is likely, and the protein shown is translated from the DNA. The rearrangement joins TRDV3 to TRDJ1, with D possibly being TRDD2 (6 bases). Looked up from germline, CDR1 is TVYSNPD and CDR2 is GDNSRS (reference sequence). This CDR3 comprises 20 residues. V was shortened by 0 bases and J by 11 bases, with 40 bases between the two germline ends. The chain's CDR3 is CAFRSWGDLPPLTGRQWLIF. As DNA, the CDR3 is TGTGCCTTTAGATCATGGGGTGACCTTCCACCTCTTACTGGTCGTCAATGGCTCATCTTT.

Within the sample, this clone is large. The V call is TRAV29/DV5, the J call TRDJ1; TRDD3 aligns across 7 bases. V lost 1 base to trimming and J lost 1 base; unmatched junction nucleotides: 16. Germline V lookup: CDR1 NSMFDY, CDR2 ISSIKDK. The CDR3 covers 18 residues. The CDR3, as DNA: TGTGCAGCAAGCAAATTACCCAGTCCGTACTGGGGCACCGATAAACTCATCTTT. Amino acid sequence: CAASKLPSPYWGTDKLIF.

Relative to its sample, this clone is large. The rearrangement joins TRDV1 to TRDJ1, with TRDD3 matching over 7 bases. J was trimmed by 0 bases and V by 0 bases; bases with no gene match: 19. The CDR3 length is 21 residues. Germline loops: CDR1 TSWWSYY, CDR2 QGS. CDR3 region: CALGELPTSYWGPLYTDKLIF. Written as DNA, the CDR3 is TGTGCTCTTGGGGAACTCCCTACTTCGTACTGGGGACCCCTGTACACCGATAAACTCATCTTT.